The entry below describes one T cell receptor (beta chain). Its antigen is as yet unknown. The sample comes from a study of siplizumab effects on memory and regulatory T cells. Findings of the study overall: Naive T cells were seen as more diverse than memory cells and as major alloresponse contributors.

The CDR3 extends over 18 amino acids. V trimming: 2 bases; J trimming: 0 bases; junction bases outside the gene matches: 13. Germline V lookup: CDR1 SGHRS, CDR2 YFSETQ. Libraries were prepared by immunoSEQ multiplex PCR; TCRdb keeps only in-frame clonotypes and omits some of them. This sample has about 100,000 clones, with about 91% found just once. V usage is TRBV5-1 and J usage is TRBJ2-5; TRBD2 agrees at 7 bases. The sequence was obtained from a human donor in good health. The sequencing sample was made of CD4+ T cells sorted from blood. This CDR3 reads CASSLPWASGPNQETQYF. The CDR3, as DNA: TGCGCCAGCAGCTTACCTTGGGCTAGCGGACCAAACCAAGAGACCCAGTACTTC.